This T cell receptor beta chain derives from a study of memory CD4+ T cells and cytomegalovirus serostatus. Broader study findings: The CMV-associated TCR signature appears largely within the CD4+ memory repertoire.

This clone came up a few times. The antigen remains undetermined. Libraries were prepared by immunoSEQ multiplex PCR; TCRdb keeps only in-frame clonotypes and omits some of them. This sample has approximately 42,000 clones; about 80% occur once, and the top ten carry 0.9% to 1.2%. Per germline, CDR1 SGHNT and CDR2 YYREEE (reference sequence). Trimming removed 1 base at V and 11 bases at J, with 15 bases between. The CDR3 extends over 13 amino acids. Single viable CD3+CD4+CD8-CD45RO+ cells were sorted as the memory CD4+ T cells. After thawing, CD4+ T cells were positively selected. Source material: memory CD4+ T cells from blood. This rearrangement joins TRBV5-4 to TRBJ1-1; tentative D call: TRBD1 (5 bases). This TCR was recovered from an adult in good health and CMV-seronegative. Here the CDR3 reads CASSLRDGGKAFF. DNA for the CDR3: TGTGCCAGCAGCTTGAGGGACGGGGGAAAGGCTTTCTTT.